These 8 T cell receptor beta chains came from one sample sequenced in a study of beta chain features in type 1 diabetes. The entirety of the isolated RNA underwent reverse transcription, so expressed TCRB transcripts were sequenced. Some clones are missing from TCRdb's copy, which holds only in-frame ones; the method was immunoSEQ multiplex PCR. Among about 450,000 clones listed, more than 9.5% were seen once. Sequenced: naive CD4+ T cells from blood. These receptors were taken from a woman between 18 and 30 years old in good health.

The V gene is TRBV15, the J gene TRBJ2-7, with D perhaps TRBD1 (6 bases). Germline loops: CDR1 LNHNV, CDR2 YYDKDF (reference sequence). The CDR3 is made up of 14 amino acids. Trimming cost V 1 base and J 1 base, with 8 bases left between them. The CDR3 DNA follows: TGTGCCACCAGCAGAGGGGACACTTCCTACGAGCAGTACGTC. The encoded protein is CATSRGDTSYEQYV.

This clone was seen a few times. V and J are TRBV6-1 and TRBJ1-5; D gene uncertain. The germline V gene encodes CDR1 MNHNS and CDR2 SASEGT. V gave up 2 bases and J gave up 7 bases, with 9 bases separating them. The length of the CDR3 is 13 residues. The CDR3 nucleotides are TGTGCCAGCAGTGAATACCTTGGCCAGCCCCAGCATTTT. Encoded protein: CASSEYLGQPQHF.

The V gene is TRBV28, the J gene TRBJ2-3; TRBD2 matches at 12 bases. This CDR3 spans 17 amino acids. Germline CDR1 MDHEN, CDR2 SYDVKM. V lost 5 bases to trimming and J lost 2 bases; unmatched junction nucleotides: 8. CDR3 nucleotide sequence: TGTGCCAGCAGTCTGATACTAGCGGGGGGATACACAGATACGCAGTATTTT. The encoded protein is CASSLILAGGYTDTQYF.

Only a few counts were recorded for this clone. This chain connects TRBV18 to TRBJ1-5; D remains ambiguous. Germline V gene data show CDR1 as KGHSH and CDR2 as LQKENI. Trimming took 3 bases from V and 6 from J, leaving 18 bases between them. CDR3 length equals 16 residues. The CDR3 DNA follows: TGTGCCAGCTCACCGATGGGTTCTGAGGGTCGTCAGCCCCAGCATTTT. This codes for CASSPMGSEGRQPQHF.

V gene TRBV11-3 combines with J gene TRBJ2-3; D is possibly TRBD1 (6 bases). The CDR3 spans 16 residues. CDR1 SGHNT and CDR2 YENEEA come from the germline V gene. The V end was cut by 5 bases, the J end by 3 bases, with 18 bases between. CDR3 in amino acids: CASSPQQGFGTDTQYF. The CDR3 DNA sequence: TGTGCCAGCAGCCCTCAACAGGGTTTCGGGACAGATACGCAGTATTTT.

This clone occurred a few times. The sample carries other DNA sequences with the same CDR3. The rearrangement links TRBV20-1 to TRBJ2-3, with D unclear. In germline, CDR1 is DFQATT, CDR2 SNEGSKA (reference sequence). The CDR3 covers 11 residues. Trimming pared 2 bases from V and 6 bases from J, leaving 6 bases between. The CDR3 sequence: CSARLSDTQYF. CDR3 coding DNA: TGCAGTGCTAGATTAAGTGATACGCAGTATTTT.

Only a few counts were recorded for this clone. The chain couples TRBV23-1 to TRBJ2-1; D is tentatively TRBD1 or TRBD2 (5 bases each). TRBV23-1 is an ORF, and what it does is uncertain. Trimming removed 0 bases at V and 2 bases at J, with 8 bases between. The CDR3 has 15 residues. The CDR3: CASSQSREPYNEQFF. CDR3 DNA: TGCGCCAGCAGTCAATCCAGGGAGCCCTACAATGAGCAGTTCTTC.

This clone was seen a single time. This chain connects TRBV29-1 to TRBJ1-4; no definite D call. Germline-derived CDR1 and CDR2 are SQVTM and ANQGSEA. The V and J ends lost 7 bases and 0 bases respectively, with 9 bases between them. The CDR3 sequence is 13 residues long. The CDR3 sequence is CSAGRATNEKLFF. CDR3 nucleotide sequence: TGCAGCGCCGGCCGAGCAACTAATGAAAAACTGTTTTTT.